This TCR beta chain is from a study of T cells in Graves' hyperthyroidism and ophthalmopathy. Findings and caveats of the study: Ophthalmopathy was distinguished from stable hyperthyroidism by 13 V-J signatures.

In this sample, this clonotype turned up many times. As yet, its antigen is unknown. V lost 5 bases, J lost 7 bases, and 2 bases stayed unmatched. CDR3 length: 12 residues. The germline CDR1 and CDR2 sequences are SEHNR and FQNEAQ (reference sequence). Uncontrolled infection, other autoimmune disease, pregnancy or lactation led to exclusion. The diagnostic basis comprised clinical symptoms, serum thyroxine and TRAb, thyroid ultrasound and orbital computed tomography. The TCR beta CDR3 regions underwent amplification using RNA transcripts as the source. Using the HTBI primer set, a first-round RT-PCR was run on the TCR CDR3. From the multiplex PCR reads, TCRdb called clonotypes with MiXCR, one entry per CDR3 protein. Here the sample spans some 300,000 distinct CDR3 sequences, roughly 13% being singletons.

The TCR originated in a woman in her 30s with Graves' hyperthyroidism that later progressed to Graves' ophthalmopathy. The source material was blood. V gene TRBV7-9 combines with J gene TRBJ2-1; 7 nucleotides agree with TRBD1. The CDR3 sequence: CASSRQGNEQFF. The CDR3 nucleotides read TGTGCCAGCAGCCGACAGGGAAATGAGCAGTTCTTC.